This section outlines one TCR beta chain sequence together with its context. The antigen is unknown. Germline trimming cut 4 bases from V and 3 bases from J; bases unmatched to any gene: 13. Germline V gene data show CDR1 as MNHEY and CDR2 as SMNVEV (reference sequence). The CDR3 has 18 residues. This sample is drawn from a study of OX40 agonist ivuxolimab in advanced cancers. For the study at large: Those treated in dose escalation had hepatocellular carcinoma, melanoma, renal cell cancer or head and neck cancer. Past anti-PD-1, anti-PD-L1 or anti-CTLA-4 therapy was accepted, and 40% to 50% had received some.

Study findings and constraints: The study did not work out the antigen specificity of the expanded peripheral T cells.

The data were produced by immunoSEQ multiplex PCR, yet TCRdb's version contains in-frame clones alone and is incomplete. The table has 55,000 to 80,000 clones, about 88% seen once. This sequence originates from an adult with an advanced solid tumor such as melanoma, head and neck, liver or kidney cancer. The genes are TRBV27 and TRBJ2-4; 9 nucleotides align to TRBD2. Sequencing was performed on CD4+ or CD8+ T cells sorted from blood, taken in a trial of the OX40 agonist ivuxolimab. CDR3 amino acids: CASSSGSGLAPYKNIQYF. DNA of the CDR3: TGTGCCAGCAGTTCCGGTAGCGGACTAGCGCCTTACAAAAACATTCAGTACTTC.